Listed here are 3 T cell receptor beta chains from one sample, sequenced in a study of molecular identifiers for immune sequencing clone quantification. TCRdb independently ran MiXCR on the PCR reads; one entry per CDR3 protein. Of a few hundred thousand distinct CDR3 sequences listed, around 25% are singletons. Sequencing input: naive CD8+ T cells from blood, with Jurkat cell RNA spiked in. Indicated subset: FACS-sorted CD8+CD4-CCR7+CD45RA+ naive T cells. The receptors were gathered from a human donor in good health. Some libraries in this study had Jurkat cell RNA spiked in.

As concerns this clonotype: No conserved phenylalanine or tryptophan ends this CDR3, so it is likely a read error. The chain links TRBV7-8 to TRBJ1-1; D unclear. V lost 1 base to trimming and J lost 1 base, with 13 bases between them. Germline V lookup: CDR1 SGHVS, CDR2 FQNEAQ. The CDR3 extends over 16 amino acids. DNA of the CDR3: TGTGCCAGCAGCTTAGATTGGGCGGGCTCGAACACTGAAGCTTTCTCT. Residues: CASSLDWAGSNTEAFS.

The chain recombines TRBV4-3 with TRBJ2-7; TRBD1 matches 9 bases. The length of the CDR3 is 15 residues. J lost 3 bases, V lost 0 bases, and 3 bases had no gene match. CDR1 is LGHNA, CDR2 YSLEER, per germline. CDR3 in DNA: TGCGCCAGCAGCCAAGATAGGACAGGGGACTACGAGCAGTACTTC. Protein product: CASSQDRTGDYEQYF.

This sequence joins TRBV4-3 and TRBJ2-7; D unclear. Germline V gives CDR1 LGHNA, CDR2 YSLEER. The ends were cut back, 0 bases at V and 2 bases at J, with 17 bases in the middle. This CDR3 comprises 17 residues. CDR3 residues: CASSQEGSGRPPYEQYF. Written as DNA, the CDR3 is TGCGCCAGCAGCCAAGAAGGATCCGGCCGCCCCCCCTACGAGCAGTACTTC.